Listed below are T cell receptor beta chains from one sample, sequenced in a study of T cell repertoires in cytomegalovirus infection. From the reads, TCRdb called clonotypes with MiXCR, one entry per CDR3 protein. This sample yields some 150,000 distinct CDR3 sequences, of which 5% to 6.5% are seen a single time; about 20% belongs to the top ten. The source material was PBMCs. The receptors here all came from a human donor in good health (CMV status not recorded). Some clones in this sample may be carry-over from other donors' samples. CDR3s include the opening cysteine and the closing phenylalanine or tryptophan. Fields, in order: D gene, J gene, V gene, clone size, CDR3 protein, CDR3 DNA. D genes are given only for firm matches. The size of a clone is reported for some rows only, either as once, few or many, or as a class for expanded clones.

D: -; J: TRBJ2-1; V: TRBV10-3; size: many; CDR3: CAISGWPTSYNEQFF; DNA: TGTGCCATCAGTGGTTGGCCGACCTCCTACAATGAGCAGTTCTTC
D: -; J: TRBJ2-7; V: TRBV7-2; size: many; CDR3: CASTPPSGWYEQYF; DNA: TGTGCCAGCACCCCCCCGAGCGGTTGGTACGAGCAGTACTTC
D: -; J: TRBJ1-1; V: TRBV29-1; size: many; CDR3: CSVEDDRGTEAFF; DNA: TGCAGCGTTGAAGACGACCGGGGGACTGAAGCTTTCTTT
D: -; J: TRBJ2-3; V: TRBV7-3; size: few; CDR3: CASSSMGTDTQYF; DNA: TGTGCCAGCAGCTCCATGGGTACAGATACGCAGTATTTT
D: -; J: TRBJ2-1; V: TRBV3-1; size: few; CDR3: CASSPLFIAASSYNEQFF; DNA: TGTGCCAGCAGCCCTCTTTTTATAGCGGCGAGCTCCTACAATGAGCAGTTCTTC
D: -; J: TRBJ1-1; V: TRBV12-3/TRBV12-4; size: few; CDR3: CASSLRQVMNTEAFF; DNA: TGTGCCAGCAGTTTACGGCAGGTAATGAACACTGAAGCTTTCTTT
D: -; J: TRBJ1-5; V: TRBV28; size: many; CDR3: CASSPFRSWGNQPQHF; DNA: TGTGCCAGCAGCCCATTCCGGTCCTGGGGCAATCAGCCCCAGCATTTT
D: -; J: TRBJ2-1; V: TRBV6-2/TRBV6-3; size: many; CDR3: CASRGYNEQFF; DNA: TGTGCCAGCCGCGGATACAATGAGCAGTTCTTC
D: TRBD1; J: TRBJ2-7; V: TRBV7-2; size: many; CDR3: CASSLVGTGTAEQYF; DNA: TGTGCCAGCAGCTTAGTGGGGACAGGGACGGCCGAGCAGTACTTC
D: -; J: TRBJ2-3; V: TRBV7-2; size: many; CDR3: CASTSYFATDTQYF; DNA: TGTGCCAGCACCTCGTACTTCGCCACAGATACGCAGTATTTT
D: -; J: TRBJ2-3; V: TRBV4-3; size: many; CDR3: CASSLDARRGGIDTQYF; DNA: TGCGCCAGCAGCCTCGACGCTCGGAGGGGGGGCATAGATACGCAGTATTTT
D: -; J: TRBJ1-2; V: TRBV20-1; size: many; CDR3: CSARSRPGDGYTF; DNA: TGCAGTGCTAGGAGCAGGCCAGGGGATGGCTACACCTTC
D: -; J: TRBJ2-7; V: TRBV5-1; size: few; CDR3: CASSLVSYEQYF; DNA: TGCGCCAGCAGCTTGGTTAGCTACGAGCAGTACTTC
D: TRBD2; J: TRBJ2-3; V: TRBV2; size: -; CDR3: CASTPGTSGGDTQYF; DNA: TGTGCCAGCACCCCGGGGACTAGCGGAGGGGATACGCAGTATTTT
D: TRBD2; J: TRBJ2-3; V: TRBV7-6; size: many; CDR3: CASSLLSGGASTDTQYF; DNA: TGTGCCAGCAGCCTCCTTAGCGGGGGTGCTAGCACAGATACGCAGTATTTT
D: -; J: TRBJ1-4; V: TRBV28; size: few; CDR3: CASLKTGGRNEKLFF; DNA: TGTGCCAGCCTCAAGACGGGGGGCCGTAATGAAAAACTGTTTTTT
D: -; J: TRBJ2-1; V: TRBV29-1; size: few; CDR3: CSADRMAGAAEQFF; DNA: TGCAGCGCAGACAGAATGGCTGGGGCAGCGGAGCAGTTCTTC
D: TRBD1; J: TRBJ2-5; V: TRBV5-5; size: many; CDR3: CASSMTGGETQYF; DNA: TGTGCCAGCAGCATGACAGGGGGAGAGACCCAGTACTTC
D: -; J: TRBJ1-1; V: TRBV7-2; size: many; CDR3: CASSFHTGRTEAFF; DNA: TGTGCCAGCAGCTTTCACACGGGGCGCACTGAAGCTTTCTTT
D: TRBD1; J: TRBJ2-7; V: TRBV6-5; size: many; CDR3: CASSYSGTGISRGRYEQYF; DNA: TGTGCCAGCAGTTACTCGGGGACAGGGATTTCTCGGGGCCGATACGAGCAGTACTTC
D: TRBD1; J: TRBJ2-6; V: TRBV30; size: -; CDR3: CASDSGTGASGANVLTF; DNA: TGTGCCTCAGATTCCGGGACAGGGGCAAGTGGGGCCAACGTCCTGACTTTC
D: -; J: TRBJ2-1; V: TRBV6-2/TRBV6-3; size: few; CDR3: CASGGGVSYNEQFF; DNA: TGTGCCAGCGGCGGCGGGGTCTCCTACAATGAGCAGTTCTTC
D: TRBD1; J: TRBJ1-1; V: TRBV7-3; size: many; CDR3: CASSARDRGPGDTEAFF; DNA: TGTGCCAGCAGCGCCCGGGACAGGGGGCCGGGAGACACTGAAGCTTTCTTT
D: -; J: TRBJ1-1; V: TRBV19; size: many; CDR3: CASSIGRVNTEAFF; DNA: TGTGCCAGTAGTATCGGACGGGTGAACACTGAAGCTTTCTTT